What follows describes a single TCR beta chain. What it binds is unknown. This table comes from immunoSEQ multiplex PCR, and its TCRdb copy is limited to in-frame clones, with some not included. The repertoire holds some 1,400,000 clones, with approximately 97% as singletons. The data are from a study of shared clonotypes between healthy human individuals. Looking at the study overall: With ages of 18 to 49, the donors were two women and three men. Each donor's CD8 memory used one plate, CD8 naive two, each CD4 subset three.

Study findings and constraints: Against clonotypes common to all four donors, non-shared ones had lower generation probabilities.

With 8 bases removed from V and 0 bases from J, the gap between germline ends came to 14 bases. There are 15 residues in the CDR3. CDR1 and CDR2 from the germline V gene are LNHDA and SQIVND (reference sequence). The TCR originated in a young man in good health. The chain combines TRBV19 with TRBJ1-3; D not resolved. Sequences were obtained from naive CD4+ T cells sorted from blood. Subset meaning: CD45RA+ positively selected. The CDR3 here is CASAVLGVSGNTIYF. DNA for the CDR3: TGTGCCAGTGCGGTGCTGGGCGTCTCTGGAAACACCATATATTTT.